This is a list of T cell receptor beta chains from one sample in a study of CD4 T cells in relation to SARS-CoV-2 and coronaviruses. Antigens for these TCRs are unknown. TCRdb's copy holds only in-frame clones and misses some; the assay was immunoSEQ multiplex PCR. The sample includes approximately 20,000 clones, roughly 66% of them seen just once. The specimen was CD4+ T cells from PBMCs, cultured in vitro. Receptor source: a human donor in good health. The CDR3 runs from the conserved cysteine through the conserved F or W. A D gene is named only where the DNA matches it firmly. The size of a clone is reported for some rows only, either as once, few or many, or as a class for expanded clones.

D	V	size	J	CDR3	DNA
-	TRBV7-2	-	TRBJ1-1	CASHWKGMNTEAFF	TGTGCCAGCCACTGGAAAGGAATGAACACTGAAGCTTTCTTT
-	TRBV4-1	-	TRBJ1-5	CASSQGRQARNNQPQHF	TGCGCCAGCAGCCAAGGGCGACAGGCGAGGAACAATCAGCCCCAGCATTTT
-	TRBV5-1	-	TRBJ1-1	CASSPGVNTEAFF	TGCGCCAGCAGTCCAGGGGTCAACACTGAAGCTTTCTTT
-	TRBV19	once	TRBJ2-1	CASIGTGRANEQFF	TGTGCCAGTATCGGAACAGGGAGGGCCAATGAGCAGTTCTTC
TRBD1	TRBV10-3	few	TRBJ1-1	CAIKQGARDTEAFF	TGTGCCATCAAGCAGGGGGCGAGGGACACTGAAGCTTTCTTT
-	TRBV18	-	TRBJ2-5	CASSPVQETQYF	TGTGCCAGCTCACCAGTCCAAGAGACCCAGTACTTC
-	TRBV19	-	TRBJ1-1	CASSYTGNTEAFF	TGTGCCAGTAGTTACACAGGGAACACTGAAGCTTTCTTT
-	TRBV21-1	-	TRBJ2-7	CASSKGTSGRTYEQYF	TGTGCCAGCAGCAAGGGGACTAGCGGCCGAACCTACGAGCAGTACTTC
TRBD1	TRBV7-9	-	TRBJ2-2	CASSSGQFDRELFF	TGTGCCAGCAGCTCGGGACAGTTTGACCGGGAGCTGTTTTTT
TRBD1	TRBV7-3	few	TRBJ2-7	CASSSGQNYEQYF	TGTGCCAGCAGCTCGGGACAGAACTACGAGCAGTACTTC
-	TRBV9	-	TRBJ1-3	CASSVGGTGNTIYF	TGTGCCAGCAGCGTAGGAGGAACTGGAAACACCATATATTTT
TRBD1	TRBV19	-	TRBJ1-2	CASSISMDRNFGYTF	TGTGCCAGTAGTATCTCAATGGACAGGAATTTCGGCTACACCTTC
TRBD1	TRBV28	-	TRBJ1-4	CASSLTGSNEKLFF	TGTGCCAGCAGCTTGACAGGGTCAAATGAAAAACTGTTTTTT
-	TRBV6-2/TRBV6-3	-	TRBJ2-7	CASSYIGDEQYF	TGTGCCAGCAGTTATATAGGGGACGAGCAGTACTTC
-	TRBV6-5	few	TRBJ1-2	CASSTRDRNWYGYTF	TGTGCCAGCAGTACTAGGGACCGCAACTGGTATGGCTACACCTTC
TRBD2	TRBV5-1	-	TRBJ2-3	CASSRGTSGNTDTQYF	TGCGCCAGCAGCCGCGGGACTAGCGGGAACACAGATACGCAGTATTTT
-	TRBV12-3/TRBV12-4	few	TRBJ2-5	CASSFEGDETQYF	TGTGCCAGCAGTTTCGAAGGGGATGAGACCCAGTACTTC
TRBD1	TRBV4-3	-	TRBJ2-2	CASSPVTGLDTGELFF	TGCGCCAGCAGCCCTGTGACAGGGTTGGACACCGGGGAGCTGTTTTTT
-	TRBV4-1	-	TRBJ1-4	CASSQQWTVANEKLFF	TGCGCCAGCAGCCAACAGTGGACAGTTGCTAATGAAAAACTGTTTTTT
TRBD1	TRBV3-1/TRBV3-2	-	TRBJ1-6	CASSQTRTGCSYNSPLHF	TGTGCCAGCAGCCAAACCCGGACAGGATGCTCTTATAATTCACCCCTCCACTTT
TRBD2	TRBV6-1	few	TRBJ2-1	CASSEMGLAGNEQFF	TGTGCCAGCAGTGAAATGGGACTAGCGGGGAATGAGCAGTTCTTC
TRBD2	TRBV3-1/TRBV3-2	-	TRBJ2-2	CASSQDPHSGRATGELFF	TGTGCCAGCAGCCAAGACCCTCATAGCGGGAGGGCCACCGGGGAGCTGTTTTTT
TRBD1	TRBV6-1	-	TRBJ2-5	CASSESRGRETQYF	TGTGCCAGCAGTGAATCCAGGGGGCGAGAGACCCAGTACTTC
TRBD2	TRBV25-1	-	TRBJ2-5	CASSESGGGETQYF	TGTGCCAGCAGTGAATCGGGGGGAGGGGAGACCCAGTACTTC
-	TRBV9	-	TRBJ1-2	CASSDRPRGYTF	TGTGCCAGCAGCGATAGACCCCGGGGCTACACCTTC
TRBD2	TRBV5-1	-	TRBJ2-7	CASSLVLAGHEQYF	TGCGCCAGCAGCTTGGTGCTAGCGGGGCACGAGCAGTACTTC
-	TRBV7-9	-	TRBJ1-1	CASSQWGAGRTAEAFF	TGTGCCAGCAGCCAATGGGGGGCGGGGAGAACAGCAGAAGCTTTCTTT
-	TRBV2	-	TRBJ1-1	CASSPTVTVNTEAFF	TGTGCCAGCAGCCCGACAGTGACCGTGAACACTGAAGCTTTCTTT
-	TRBV7-3	few	TRBJ2-2	CASSHPGTSNTGELFF	TGTGCCAGCAGCCACCCCGGGACATCTAACACCGGGGAGCTGTTTTTT
-	TRBV27	-	TRBJ2-7	CASGGMRGLGYEQYF	TGTGCCAGCGGTGGGATGCGGGGACTTGGCTACGAGCAGTACTTC
TRBD1	TRBV5-1	-	TRBJ1-3	CASSLGPGTGGRSSGNTIYF	TGCGCCAGCAGCTTGGGACCCGGGACAGGGGGACGTAGCTCTGGAAACACCATATATTTT
-	TRBV4-3	once	TRBJ1-4	CASSQRPLSLAEKLFF	TGCGCCAGCAGCCAGCGGCCCTTGTCCCTAGCTGAAAAACTGTTTTTT
-	TRBV5-1	-	TRBJ1-1	CASRRRGLPGAEAFF	TGCGCCAGCAGGCGGCGCGGGCTCCCAGGCGCTGAAGCTTTCTTT
-	TRBV2	-	TRBJ2-6	CASSGQGSGANVLTF	TGTGCCAGCAGTGGTCAGGGTTCTGGGGCCAACGTCCTGACTTTC
TRBD1	TRBV6-5	-	TRBJ1-1	CASDRGDGNTEAFF	TGTGCCAGTGACAGGGGGGACGGGAACACTGAAGCTTTCTTT
-	TRBV19	-	TRBJ2-5	CASSPTSTQETQYF	TGTGCCAGTAGTCCCACTAGCACCCAAGAGACCCAGTACTTC
TRBD2	TRBV7-2	-	TRBJ2-1	CASSSPGLAGGSSYNEQFF	TGTGCCAGCAGCTCCCCTGGACTAGCGGGGGGCAGCTCCTACAATGAGCAGTTCTTC
TRBD2	TRBV19	-	TRBJ2-3	CASRREGVSTDTQYF	TGTGCCAGTAGACGGGAGGGAGTCAGCACAGATACGCAGTATTTT
-	TRBV10-3	-	TRBJ2-7	CATQNRVNEQYF	TGTGCCACCCAAAACAGGGTGAACGAGCAGTACTTC
TRBD2	TRBV7-8	-	TRBJ2-5	CASSKGLLQETQYF	TGTGCCAGCAGCAAGGGACTACTCCAAGAGACCCAGTACTTC
TRBD2	TRBV7-9	-	TRBJ2-2	CASSPRTSGRRNTGELFF	TGTGCCAGCAGCCCTCGGACTAGCGGGAGGAGAAACACCGGGGAGCTGTTTTTT
-	TRBV5-8	few	TRBJ1-2	CASSLGGDGYTF	TGTGCCAGCAGCTTGGGGGGTGACGGCTACACCTTC
-	TRBV4-3	-	TRBJ1-2	CASSLRGAKDGYTF	TGCGCCAGCAGCCTCAGGGGCGCTAAAGATGGCTACACCTTC
-	TRBV4-3	-	TRBJ1-2	CASSQDRATTGPVTF	TGCGCCAGCAGCCAAGATCGGGCCACGACCGGACCCGTCACCTTC
-	TRBV5-4	-	TRBJ1-2	CASSLAVYGDYGYTF	TGTGCCAGCAGCTTGGCCGTCTACGGTGACTATGGCTACACCTTC
TRBD2	TRBV30	-	TRBJ2-3	CAWSLSLAGGRDTQYF	TGTGCCTGGAGCCTCTCCCTAGCGGGAGGCAGGGATACGCAGTATTTT
-	TRBV7-2	-	TRBJ2-1	CASSLSPGEYNEQFF	TGTGCCAGCAGCTTATCCCCCGGGGAGTACAATGAGCAGTTCTTC